This T cell receptor beta chain was observed in a study of T cells in Graves' hyperthyroidism and ophthalmopathy. Whole-study results and caveats: Blood also held most thyroid clonotypes expanded beyond 0.001.

This clonotype has just a few counts. Its target is not known. A much larger clone lies a single base off, so this may be a read error. J was trimmed by 7 bases and V by 1 base; bases with no gene match: 9. Germline assignment: CDR1 SGHVS and CDR2 FQNEAQ. The length of the CDR3 is 15 residues. Amplification of TCR beta CDR3 regions was performed using RNA transcripts as template. With the HTBI primer set, the TCR CDR3 went through a first round of RT-PCR. TCRdb fed the multiplex PCR reads into MiXCR, producing one record per CDR3 protein. The table has hundreds of thousands of distinct CDR3 sequences, about 14% seen once.

The sequence came from a woman between 35 and 50 years old with Graves' ophthalmopathy. The sequenced sample consisted of blood. V is TRBV7-8 and J is TRBJ2-5; 7 nucleotides align to TRBD1. Here the CDR3 reads CASSLEGQMTGTQYF. As DNA, the CDR3 is TGTGCCAGCAGCTTAGAGGGACAGATGACAGGGACCCAGTACTTC.